The clone carrying this T cell receptor beta chain was counted only a few times. The junction and the germline gene differ at one end; a read error may be behind it. Other nucleotide sequences from this sample produce the same CDR3. The CDR3 totals 13 residues. Germline V gene sequence: CDR1 SSHAT, CDR2 FNYEAQ (reference sequence). Using immunoSEQ multiplex PCR, the repertoire was profiled, and TCRdb retains in-frame clones only, with some absent. The table lists more than 35,000 clones, roughly 90% of them singletons. This record belongs to a study of T cell changes during pregnancy in multiple sclerosis.

The clonotype comes from a female donor with multiple sclerosis, enrolled in a pregnancy study. The J gene is TRBJ1-1, the V gene TRBV7-7, with D tentatively TRBD1 (6 bases). Here the sequenced sample was CD4+ T cells from peripheral blood mononuclear cells, taken before pregnancy. The DNA for the CDR3 is TGTGCTAGCAGTGCGGACAGGAACACTGAAGCTTTCTTT. It yields the protein CASSADRNTEAFF.